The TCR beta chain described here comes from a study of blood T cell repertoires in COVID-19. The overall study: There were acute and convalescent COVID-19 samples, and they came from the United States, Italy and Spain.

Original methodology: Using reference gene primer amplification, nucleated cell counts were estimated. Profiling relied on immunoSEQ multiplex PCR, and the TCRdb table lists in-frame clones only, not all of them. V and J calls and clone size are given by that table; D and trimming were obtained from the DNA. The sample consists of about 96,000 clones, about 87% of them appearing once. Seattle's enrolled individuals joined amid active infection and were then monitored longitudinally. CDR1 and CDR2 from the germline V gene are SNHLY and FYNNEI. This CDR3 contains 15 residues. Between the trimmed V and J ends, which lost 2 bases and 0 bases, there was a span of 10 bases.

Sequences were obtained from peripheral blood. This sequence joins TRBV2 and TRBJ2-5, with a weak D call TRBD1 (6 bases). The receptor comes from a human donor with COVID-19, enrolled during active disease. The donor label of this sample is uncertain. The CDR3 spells CASSELGQNQETQYF. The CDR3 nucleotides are TGTGCCAGCAGTGAACTAGGACAGAACCAAGAGACCCAGTACTTC.